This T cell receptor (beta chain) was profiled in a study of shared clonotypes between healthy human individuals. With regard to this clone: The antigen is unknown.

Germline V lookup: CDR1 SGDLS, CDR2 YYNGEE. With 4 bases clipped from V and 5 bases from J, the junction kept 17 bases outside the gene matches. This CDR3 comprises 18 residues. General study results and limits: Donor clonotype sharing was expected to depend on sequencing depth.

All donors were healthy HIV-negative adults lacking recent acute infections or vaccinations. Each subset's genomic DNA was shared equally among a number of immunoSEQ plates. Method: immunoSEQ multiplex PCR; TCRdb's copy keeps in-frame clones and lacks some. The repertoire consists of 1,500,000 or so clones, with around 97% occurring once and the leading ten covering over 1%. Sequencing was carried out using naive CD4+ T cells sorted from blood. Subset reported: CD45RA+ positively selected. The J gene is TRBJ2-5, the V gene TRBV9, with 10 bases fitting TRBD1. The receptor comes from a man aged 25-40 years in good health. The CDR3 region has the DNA TGTGCCAGCAGCCTGACGCCGGGACAGGGGACGGTGGTGGAGACCCAGTACTTC. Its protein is CASSLTPGQGTVVETQYF.